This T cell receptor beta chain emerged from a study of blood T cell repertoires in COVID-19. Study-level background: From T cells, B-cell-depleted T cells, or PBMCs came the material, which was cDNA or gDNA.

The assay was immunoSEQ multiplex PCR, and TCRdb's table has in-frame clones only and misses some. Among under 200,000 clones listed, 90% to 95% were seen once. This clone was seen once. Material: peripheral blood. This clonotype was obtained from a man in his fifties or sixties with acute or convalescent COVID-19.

CDR3: CASSRTGGEQFF. DNA for the CDR3: TGTGCCAGCAGCCGTACAGGGGGGGAGCAGTTCTTC. The chain couples TRBV27 to TRBJ2-1; TRBD1 matches at 8 bases. This CDR3 contains 12 residues. Germline CDR1 is MNHEY and CDR2 is SMNVEV (reference sequence). J lost 10 bases, V lost 6 bases, and 5 bases had no gene match.